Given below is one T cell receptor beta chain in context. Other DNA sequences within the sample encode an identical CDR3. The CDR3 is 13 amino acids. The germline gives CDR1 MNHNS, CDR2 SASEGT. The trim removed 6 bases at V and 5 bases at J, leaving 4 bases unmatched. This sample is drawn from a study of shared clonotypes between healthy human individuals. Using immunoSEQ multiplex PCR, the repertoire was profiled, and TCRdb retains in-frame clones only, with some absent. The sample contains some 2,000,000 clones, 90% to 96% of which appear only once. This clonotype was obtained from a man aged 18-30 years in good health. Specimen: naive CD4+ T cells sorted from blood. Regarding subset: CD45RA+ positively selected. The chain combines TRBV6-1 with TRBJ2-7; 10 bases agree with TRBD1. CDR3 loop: CASRRQGANEQYF. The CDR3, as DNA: TGTGCCAGCAGACGACAGGGGGCAAACGAGCAGTACTTC.